This T cell receptor beta chain was found in a study of cytomegalovirus exposure and HLA in healthy donors. Notes on the study in general: The TCR clusters that emerged in the first cohort tended, a later analysis found, to co-occur in the 120 or so validation repertoires. A list of 150 to 200 TCR beta chains associated with cytomegalovirus was given. In vitro data verified a few CMV-associated chains as specific for CMV antigens.

On this clone: Its antigen is unknown.

The CDR3 contains 15 residues. V gave up 5 bases and J gave up 5 bases; unmatched junction bases: 7. Looked up from germline, CDR1 is MNHNY and CDR2 is SVGAGI (reference sequence). Sequencing used immunoSEQ multiplex PCR; TCRdb keeps in-frame clones, though not all of them. The data show approximately 160,000 clones, around 92% seen once. The rearrangement uses TRBV6-6 and TRBJ2-2, with 8 bases fitting TRBD1. The TCR comes from a man between 18 and 35 years old in good health and CMV-seropositive. Material for sequencing was PBMCs. The CDR3, as DNA: TGTGCCAGCAGTCCCAGGGGGCGCGAGACCGGGGAGCTGTTTTTT. This translates into CASSPRGRETGELFF.